This T cell receptor beta chain was identified in a study of monozygotic twins with cystic fibrosis. The method was immunoSEQ multiplex PCR; TCRdb's version includes in-frame clones alone and lacks a portion of them. The sample has around 14,000 clones; approximately 98% are singletons. Study-level findings and limits: In 13 of 16 pairs, V gene usage was closest to the co-twin's. Monozygotic CF twin pairs shared significantly more nucleotide-identical clonotypes than unrelated CF individuals did. Median Simpson clonality of 0.0095 suggested naive T cells predominated.

Deletions cut 7 bases from V and 8 bases from J, with 15 bases between. CDR1 and CDR2 from the germline V gene are LGHNT and FRNRAP. This CDR3 is built from 13 residues. As to this clone: The antigen remains undetermined.

The sample comprised blood. This receptor was identified in a girl under 10 years old with cystic fibrosis. The rearrangement links TRBV12-5 to TRBJ2-1; D may be TRBD1 or TRBD2 (5 bases each). As DNA, the CDR3 is TGTGCTAGTGTAGTGCCGGGGCGCGATGAGCAGTTCTTC. This codes for CASVVPGRDEQFF. Based on the CDR3 plus reference TRBV12-5 and TRBJ2-1, the full variable domain is DARVTQTPRHKVTEMGQEVTMRCQPILGHNTVFWYRQTMMQGLELLAYFRNRAPLDDSGMPKDRFSAEMPDATLATLKIQPSEPRDSAVYFCASVVPGRDEQFFGPGTRLTVL.